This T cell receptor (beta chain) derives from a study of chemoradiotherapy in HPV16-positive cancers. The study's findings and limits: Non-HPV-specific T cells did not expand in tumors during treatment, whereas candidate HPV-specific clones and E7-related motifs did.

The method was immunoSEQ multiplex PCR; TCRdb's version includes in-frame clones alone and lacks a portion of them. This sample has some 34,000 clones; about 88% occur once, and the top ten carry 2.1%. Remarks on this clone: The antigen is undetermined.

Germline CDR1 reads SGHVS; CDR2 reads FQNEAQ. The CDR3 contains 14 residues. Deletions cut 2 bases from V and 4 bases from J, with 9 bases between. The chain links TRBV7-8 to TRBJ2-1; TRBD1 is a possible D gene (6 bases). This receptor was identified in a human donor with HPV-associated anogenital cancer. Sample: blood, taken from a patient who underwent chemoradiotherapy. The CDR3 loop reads CASSLMTGYNEQFF. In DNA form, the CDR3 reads TGTGCCAGCAGCTTAATGACAGGTTACAATGAGCAGTTCTTC.